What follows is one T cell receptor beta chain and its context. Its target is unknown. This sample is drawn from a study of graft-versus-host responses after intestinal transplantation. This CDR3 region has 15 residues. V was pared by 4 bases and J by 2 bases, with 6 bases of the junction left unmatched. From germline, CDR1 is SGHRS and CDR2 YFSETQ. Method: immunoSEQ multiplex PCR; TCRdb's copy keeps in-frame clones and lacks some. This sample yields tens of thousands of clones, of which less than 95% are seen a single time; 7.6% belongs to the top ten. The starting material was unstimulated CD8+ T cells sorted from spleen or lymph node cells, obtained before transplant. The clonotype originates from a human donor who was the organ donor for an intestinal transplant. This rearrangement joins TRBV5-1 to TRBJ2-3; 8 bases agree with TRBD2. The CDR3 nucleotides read TGCGCCAGCAGCCTGAGCGGGGGTAACACAGATACGCAGTATTTT. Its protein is CASSLSGGNTDTQYF.